This T cell receptor (beta chain) is drawn from a study of blood T cell repertoires in COVID-19. The wider study: Italy, Spain and the United States were the sources of the convalescent and acute COVID-19 samples. Sources were T cells, B-cell-depleted T cells, or PBMCs; the material itself was cDNA or gDNA.

The CDR3 has 13 amino acids. Germline CDR1 MNHEY, CDR2 SVGAGI. With 8 bases clipped from V and 2 bases from J, the junction kept 5 bases outside the gene matches. In the source study's methods: Estimates of nucleated cell counts were drawn from the amplification of reference gene primers. Here immunoSEQ multiplex PCR was the method, and the copy in TCRdb shows in-frame clones only, minus some. D and trimming were read from the DNA, whereas the V and J calls and clone size are those reported in that table. The repertoire includes roughly 200,000 clones, about 90% of them detected once, and around 1.5% sits in the top ten.

The sequence was collected from a man between 18 and 35 years old with active or convalescent COVID-19. The sample taken for sequencing was peripheral blood. This chain joins TRBV6-5 and TRBJ1-1, with 7 bases lining up with TRBD1. In DNA form, the CDR3 reads TGTGCCAGCGTCACAGGGGTTAACACTGAAGCTTTCTTT. It codes for CASVTGVNTEAFF.